The 3 T cell receptor beta chains listed next were all sequenced from one sample in a study of blood T cell repertoires in COVID-19. The table came from immunoSEQ multiplex PCR; TCRdb's copy has only in-frame clones and leaves some out. Altogether around 330,000 clones are present, roughly 85% being singletons, with the ten largest covering 1.5% to 2%. Sequences were obtained from PBMCs or T cells enriched from blood (not recorded which). All receptors derive from a woman in her 30s who had been exposed to COVID-19.

The rearrangement uses TRBV28 and TRBJ2-2; weak D call: TRBD2 (5 bases). CDR3 length equals 15 residues. V shed 7 bases and J shed 4 bases, with 16 bases lying between them. Per the germline V gene, CDR1 is MDHEN and CDR2 is SYDVKM. CDR3 protein: CASIKGRAGTGELFF. CDR3 bases: TGTGCCAGCATCAAGGGAAGGGCGGGCACCGGGGAGCTGTTTTTT.

V usage is TRBV3-1 (or the pseudogene TRBV3-2) and J usage is TRBJ2-1, with a tentative D call TRBD2 (6 bases). The CDR3 is 13 amino acids. The V end lost 4 bases, the J end lost 5 bases, and 9 bases lay between the germline ends. Germline lookup yields CDR1 LGHDT and CDR2 YNNKEL (reference sequence). The CDR3, as DNA: TGTGCCAGCAGCCTGGGACTGAACAATGAGCAGTTCTTC. Protein: CASSLGLNNEQFF.

The V gene is TRBV28, the J gene TRBJ2-7; D is possibly TRBD2 (6 bases). Germline lookup yields CDR1 MDHEN and CDR2 SYDVKM. The CDR3 covers 11 residues. V was trimmed by 6 bases and J by 7 bases, leaving 10 bases between them. The chain's CDR3 is CASSGGREQYF. CDR3 nucleotides: TGTGCCAGCAGCGGAGGGCGGGAGCAGTACTTC.